The 17 T cell receptor beta chains listed next were all sequenced from one sample in a study of T cells after yellow fever vaccination. MiXCR, applied by TCRdb to the 5' RACE reads, yields one record per CDR3 protein. The data contain about 300,000 distinct CDR3 sequences, approximately 10% of them singletons. The sequences come from CD4+ T cells sorted from PBMCs, collected 5 days after the yellow fever booster vaccination. The receptors shown here come from a man between 18 and 35 years old who received the YFV17D yellow fever vaccine.

In this sample, this clonotype turned up a few times. The genes are TRBV7-2 and TRBJ1-5; 7 bases are shared with TRBD1. The V segment lost 5 bases and the J segment 3 bases; nucleotides outside the gene matches: 10. This CDR3 comprises 16 residues. Germline V lookup: CDR1 SGHTA, CDR2 FQGNSA. The CDR3 sequence is CASSQSGDRVNQPQHF. DNA for the CDR3: TGTGCCAGCAGCCAATCTGGAGACAGGGTCAATCAGCCCCAGCATTTT.

This clonotype has ten or more counts. The chain employs TRBV7-2 and TRBJ2-5; D is perhaps TRBD2 (5 bases). Germline loops: CDR1 SGHTA, CDR2 FQGNSA. The CDR3 is 13 amino acids. V dropped 0 bases and J dropped 5 bases, with 7 bases sitting between them. The CDR3 DNA reads as TGTGCCAGCAGCTTAGCATGGAGGGAGACCCAGTACTTC. Its translation: CASSLAWRETQYF.

The chain couples TRBV7-9 to TRBJ2-6; 12 nucleotides align to TRBD2. The CDR3 consists of 14 residues. Germline CDR1 and CDR2: SEHNR and FQNEAQ (reference sequence). With V trimmed by 11 bases and J by 2 bases, 1 base remained unmatched. In nucleotides, the CDR3 is TGTGCCCTAGCGGGGGGGCCTGGGGCCAACGTCCTGACTTTC. This encodes CALAGGPGANVLTF.

Only a few counts were recorded for this clonotype. This chain links TRBV4-3 with TRBJ2-7; D not resolved. The CDR3 is 16 amino acids. V was clipped by 0 bases and J by 0 bases, with 12 bases between them. CDR1 is LGHNA, CDR2 YSLEER, per germline. In nucleotides, the CDR3 is TGCGCCAGCAGCCAAGATCGAGGCCAGCCCTCCTACGAGCAGTACTTC. Protein sequence: CASSQDRGQPSYEQYF.

This clonotype was detected a few times. The chain recombines TRBV6-8 with TRBJ2-1; D gene ambiguous. Trimming took off 9 bases at V and 0 bases at J, with 6 bases between the two ends. Germline CDR1 MNHGY, CDR2 SAAAGT. The CDR3 totals 12 residues. The CDR3 nucleotides read TGTGCCAGGCCTAGCTCCTACAATGAGCAGTTCTTC. Translation gives CARPSSYNEQFF.

Notes on this clonotype: It is unclear where the CDR3 begins or ends on the DNA, so no DNA is shown, and the CDR3 is as TCRdb lists it. This sequence joins TRBV9 and TRBJ2-1. Germline V gene data show CDR1 as SGDLS and CDR2 as YYNGEE. The length of the CDR3 is 15 amino acids, counting both ends. The chain's CDR3 is CASSVAGGTYNEKFF.

The rearrangement links TRBV5-6 to TRBJ2-3, with 9 bases fitting TRBD2. CDR3 size: 16 residues. Germline CDR1 is SGHDT and CDR2 is YYEEEE. The V and J ends lost 4 bases and 6 bases, in that order; junction bases with no gene match: 12. CDR3: CASSRGGGARWDTQYF. The CDR3 DNA sequence: TGTGCCAGCAGCCGCGGGGGGGGCGCCCGTTGGGATACGCAGTATTTT.

The chain has TRBV5-1 and TRBJ2-2; D call uncertain. The germline V gene encodes CDR1 SGHRS and CDR2 YFSETQ. The length of the CDR3 is 14 residues. Deletions cut 5 bases from V and 0 bases from J, with 8 bases between. CDR3 bases: TGCGCCAGCAGGCGAGAGGCGAACACCGGGGAGCTGTTTTTT. Translation: CASRREANTGELFF.

The gene calls are TRBV10-3 and TRBJ2-1; TRBD2 might be the D (5 bases). The germline V and J ends were trimmed by 0 bases and 7 bases, with 10 bases remaining between them. This CDR3 is 14 amino acids long. Per the germline V gene, CDR1 is ENHRY and CDR2 is SYGVKD. CDR3 nucleotide sequence: TGTGCCATCAGTGAGTCGCGAGGGAAAAATGAGCAGTTCTTC. It translates to CAISESRGKNEQFF.

This clonotype was recorded many times. V gene TRBV7-8 combines with J gene TRBJ1-5; D ambiguous. Deletions cut 4 bases from V and 11 bases from J, with 18 bases between. The CDR3 is made up of 14 amino acids. Looked up from germline, CDR1 is SGHVS and CDR2 is FQNEAQ. For the CDR3, the DNA is TGTGCCAGCAGCTCGAATTATAGGGAGGTTTCCCAGCATTTT. It translates to CASSSNYREVSQHF.

This rearrangement joins TRBV6-2 or TRBV6-3 to TRBJ2-2; 10 bases agree with TRBD2. V lost 6 bases, J lost 6 bases, and 7 bases stayed unmatched. Germline V CDR1 and CDR2: MNHEY, SVGEGT. The CDR3 loop spans 15 amino acids. The CDR3 loop is CASRSSGGFAGELFF. In DNA form, the CDR3 reads TGTGCCAGCAGATCTAGCGGGGGATTCGCCGGGGAGCTGTTTTTT.

This rearrangement joins TRBV4-3 to TRBJ1-3; the match to TRBD1 covers 7 bases. The germline gives CDR1 LGHNA, CDR2 YSLEER. The ends lost 4 bases at V and 8 bases at J; junction bases unmatched: 8. The CDR3 runs to 14 residues. CDR3 sequence: CASSPGQQYDTIYF. CDR3 coding DNA: TGCGCCAGCAGCCCGGGACAGCAATATGACACCATATATTTT.

This clonotype was counted ten times or more. This chain joins TRBV3-1 and TRBJ2-1; unclear D gene. V was shortened by 7 bases and J by 4 bases, with 5 bases between the two germline ends. This CDR3 has 11 residues. Germline V gene data show CDR1 as LGHDT and CDR2 as YNNKEL (reference sequence). This CDR3 reads CASMGYNEQFF. The DNA for the CDR3 is TGTGCCAGCATGGGGTACAATGAGCAGTTCTTC.

This clonotype was observed many times. The chain has TRBV20-1 and TRBJ2-5; 8 bases align to TRBD1. Germline loops: CDR1 DFQATT, CDR2 SNEGSKA (reference sequence). This CDR3 contains 12 residues. The trim removed 4 bases at V and 2 bases at J, leaving 0 bases unmatched. The CDR3 loop reads CSANRGQETQYF. The CDR3 region has the DNA TGCAGTGCTAACAGGGGGCAAGAGACCCAGTACTTC.

The rearrangement joins TRBV12-5 to TRBJ1-5; D gene uncertain. Between the trimmed V and J ends, which lost 3 bases and 4 bases, there was a span of 7 bases. Germline lookup yields CDR1 LGHNT and CDR2 FRNRAP. This CDR3 region has 13 residues. The CDR3 DNA reads TGTGCTAGTGGTTTTCTCGATAATCAGCCCCAGCATTTT. Protein sequence: CASGFLDNQPQHF.

V gene TRBV6-6 combines with J gene TRBJ1-5; 7 bases agree with TRBD1. J lost 7 bases, V lost 0 bases, and 6 bases had no gene match. The CDR3 extends over 15 amino acids. The germline V gene encodes CDR1 MNHNY and CDR2 SVGAGI (reference sequence). CDR3 coding DNA: TGTGCCAGCAGTTACTCGGAGGGGGCCGGGCAGCCCCAGCATTTT. Translation gives CASSYSEGAGQPQHF.

In this sample, this clonotype turned up many times. The chain uses TRBV7-2 and TRBJ2-7; 13 bases match TRBD2. This CDR3 region has 15 residues. Germline CDR1 SGHTA, CDR2 FQGNSA. With 5 bases clipped from V and 2 bases from J, the junction kept 3 bases outside the gene matches. The CDR3 spells CASSPGLAGPYEQYF. The CDR3 bases are TGTGCCAGCAGCCCGGGACTAGCGGGACCCTACGAGCAGTACTTC.